This T cell receptor beta chain emerged from a study of OX40 agonist ivuxolimab in advanced cancers. Study-wide background: Recorded diagnoses for dose-escalation patients were hepatocellular carcinoma, melanoma, renal cell or head and neck cancer. Averaging roughly 60 years in age, with a range of roughly 23 to 85, the cohort was about 86% male.

Study-wide points: The average count of expanded clones was higher among CD8+ T cells than among CD4+.

This CDR3 has 14 residues. The V segment lost 4 bases and the J segment 2 bases; nucleotides outside the gene matches: 3. Germline loops: CDR1 SQVTM, CDR2 ANQGSEA. The assay was immunoSEQ multiplex PCR, and TCRdb's table has in-frame clones only and misses some. The table records about 68,000 clones, around 80% of them present only once. Points on this clone: The antigen remains unidentified.

The chain is built from TRBV29-1 and TRBJ2-5; 11 bases line up with TRBD2. The starting material was CD4+ or CD8+ T cells sorted from blood, obtained in a trial of the OX40 agonist ivuxolimab. This receptor was taken from an adult with an advanced solid tumor such as melanoma, head and neck, liver or kidney cancer. The CDR3 DNA sequence: TGCAGCGTTGGGATAGCGGGAGGGCAAGAGACCCAGTACTTC. Protein: CSVGIAGGQETQYF.